Only one count was recorded for the clone carrying this T cell receptor beta chain. Methods used by the authors: Cell counts per sample came from amplifying reference gene primers. TCRdb's copy holds only in-frame clones and misses some; the assay was immunoSEQ multiplex PCR. The DNA was the basis for D and trimming; V, J and clone size are from that table. The sample records about 300,000 clones, roughly 89% being singletons. CDR1 MNHEY and CDR2 SVGAGI come from the germline V gene. V was cut by 2 bases and J by 6 bases, with 14 bases left in between. The CDR3 is made up of 14 amino acids. These data come from a study of blood T cell repertoires in COVID-19. Cohorts were based on clinical histories the participants reported. Cohort 3 donors were reported recovered after two negative PCRs, clearance, or symptom resolution.

The clonotype comes from a man between 60 and 75 years old who had recovered from COVID-19. The specimen was PBMCs or T cells enriched from blood (not recorded which). The genes are TRBV6-5 and TRBJ2-7; TRBD1 might be the D (5 bases). The CDR3 DNA follows: TGTGCCAGCAGTTACAGGGGCAAAGAGAGCGAGCAGTACTTC. Translating it yields CASSYRGKESEQYF.